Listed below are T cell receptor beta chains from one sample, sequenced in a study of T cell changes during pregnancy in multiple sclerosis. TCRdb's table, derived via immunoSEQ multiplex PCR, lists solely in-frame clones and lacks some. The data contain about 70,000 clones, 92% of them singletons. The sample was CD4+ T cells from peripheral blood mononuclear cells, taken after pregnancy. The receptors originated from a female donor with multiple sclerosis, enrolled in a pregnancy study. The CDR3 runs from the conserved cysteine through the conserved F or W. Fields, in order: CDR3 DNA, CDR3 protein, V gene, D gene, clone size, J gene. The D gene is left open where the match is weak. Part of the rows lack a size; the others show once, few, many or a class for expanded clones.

TGTGCCAGCAGCCCAGTCGGGGGAGGGACAAACGAGCAGTACTTC CASSPVGGGTNEQYF TRBV28 . . TRBJ2-7
TGTGCCAGCAGCTTGGCCGGGGGAGAAAAACTGTTTTTT CASSLAGGEKLFF TRBV5-6 . . TRBJ1-4
TGTGCCAGCAAGACTAGCGGGGTCACCGGGGAGCTGTTTTTT CASKTSGVTGELFF TRBV2 TRBD2 . TRBJ2-2
TGTGCCAGCGTGGGAGGGACAGGGCCCTACGAGCAGTACTTC CASVGGTGPYEQYF TRBV27 TRBD1 . TRBJ2-7
TGTGCCAGCAGCTTACAGACAGGGGGGTACACTGAAGCTTTCTTT CASSLQTGGYTEAFF TRBV7-3 TRBD1 . TRBJ1-1
TGCAGCGTTCAGGGCACTGAAGCTTTCTTT CSVQGTEAFF TRBV29-1 . once TRBJ1-1
TGTGCCAGCAGCTTAGGAGGTAGCACCGGAAGGGGCTACACCTTC CASSLGGSTGRGYTF TRBV7-9 . . TRBJ1-2
TGTGCCACCAGCAGAGAACGGACAGCCCAAGAGACCCAGTACTTC CATSRERTAQETQYF TRBV15 . . TRBJ2-5
TGTGCCAGCAGCTTATTCAGGGATGGCTACACCTTC CASSLFRDGYTF TRBV7-2 . . TRBJ1-2
TGTGCCAGCAGCGTTTTTCCTCAGGGGCCTAATGAAAAACTGTTTTTT CASSVFPQGPNEKLFF TRBV9 . once TRBJ1-4
TGTGCCAGCAGCCGACAGGGAAGGACTGAAGCTTTCTTT CASSRQGRTEAFF TRBV7-9 TRBD1 . TRBJ1-1
TGCAGCGTTGACCGGGACAGATCCTTC CSVDRDRSF TRBV29-1 TRBD1 . TRBJ1-2
TGTGCCAGCAGCGTAGGACTAGCGGGTGGAGAGACCCAGTACTTC CASSVGLAGGETQYF TRBV9 TRBD2 few TRBJ2-5
TGCGCCAGCAGCCCTCAGGGGGCGGGGAACACCGGGGAGCTGTTTTTT CASSPQGAGNTGELFF TRBV5-1 TRBD1 . TRBJ2-2
TGTGCCTGGAAGGTAGCGGGGAGGGTAACGAGGTACAATGAGCAGTTCTTC CAWKVAGRVTRYNEQFF TRBV30 TRBD2 . TRBJ2-1
TGTGCCAGTAGTCGAGAGGCCGGGGAGCTGTTTTTT CASSREAGELFF TRBV19 . once TRBJ2-2
TGTGCCAGCAGTCGACCGGGACAGGGCCCCTCTGGGGCCAACGTCCTGACTTTC CASSRPGQGPSGANVLTF TRBV27 TRBD1 . TRBJ2-6
TGTGCCAGCAGTCGGGACAGCATCACCGGGGAGCTGTTTTTT CASSRDSITGELFF TRBV6-5 TRBD1 . TRBJ2-2
TGTGCCATCAACCTGGGGACAGGGCGAAATGAGCAGTTCTTC CAINLGTGRNEQFF TRBV10-3 TRBD1 . TRBJ2-1
TGCGCCAGCAGCTCGCGGGATCCCACCGGGGAGCTGTTTTTT CASSSRDPTGELFF TRBV5-1 . . TRBJ2-2
TGTGCCAGCAGCCCCGGACTAGTTGCCGAAGGGCAGTTCTTC CASSPGLVAEGQFF TRBV7-3 TRBD2 . TRBJ2-1
TGTGCCAGCAGCCGGACAGACTCCTACGAGCAGTACTTC CASSRTDSYEQYF TRBV5-6 . . TRBJ2-7
TGTGCCAGCAGCAACCACCGCCACAGGGGGAGCTCTGGAAACACCATATATTTT CASSNHRHRGSSGNTIYF TRBV21-1 . few TRBJ1-3
TGTGCCAGCAGCACTACAGGGCGTTCCTACGAGCAGTACTTC CASSTTGRSYEQYF TRBV7-2 . . TRBJ2-7
TGCAGCGTCTCACAGGGGTGGGAGTCCAACGTCCTGACTTTC CSVSQGWESNVLTF TRBV29-1 TRBD1 . TRBJ2-6
TGTGCCAGCAGCTTAGCGGGGGGCGAAGCTTTCTTT CASSLAGGEAFF TRBV11-2 . . TRBJ1-1
TGTGCCAGTAGTTTCGGCGGGAGTGGGGCAGATACGCAGTATTTT CASSFGGSGADTQYF TRBV19 TRBD2 . TRBJ2-3
TGTGCCAGCAGCCGCGGGACTAGCGGGAGGGGCACCGGGGAGCTGTTTTTT CASSRGTSGRGTGELFF TRBV7-3 TRBD2 . TRBJ2-2
TGTGCCAGCAGCCGTGGACAGGGGGCAACTAATGAAAAACTGTTTTTT CASSRGQGATNEKLFF TRBV11-2 TRBD1 . TRBJ1-4
TGTGCCACTCACACAGGGGCTAACTATGGCTACACCTTC CATHTGANYGYTF TRBV28 TRBD1 . TRBJ1-2
TGTGCCAGCAGTTTATGGGCTAGCGGAACCTACGAGCAGTACTTC CASSLWASGTYEQYF TRBV27 TRBD2 once TRBJ2-7
TGTGCCAGCAGTGAAGAAAGGAGCTCTGGAAACACCATATATTTT CASSEERSSGNTIYF TRBV6-1 . . TRBJ1-3
TGTGCCAGCAGCCGTGACGGGACCTTTACCGGGGGTGGCTACACCTTC CASSRDGTFTGGGYTF TRBV9 . . TRBJ1-2
TGCAGCGTTGTAGTCAACCAAGAGACCCAGTACTTC CSVVVNQETQYF TRBV29-1 . . TRBJ2-5
TGTGCCAGCAGCCTCGACAGTCTCGGTGAAAAACTGTTTTTT CASSLDSLGEKLFF TRBV11-1 . once TRBJ1-4
TGTGCCATCAGGGGTGGAGCGGGAGTCACCCACGAGCAGTACTTC CAIRGGAGVTHEQYF TRBV10-3 TRBD2 . TRBJ2-7
TGTGCCAGCACCCGGGGGACTAGCGGGATGGATGAGCAGTTCTTC CASTRGTSGMDEQFF TRBV28 TRBD2 . TRBJ2-1
TGTGCCTGGAGTAAAGCCCCGAGGGAGCAGTTCTTC CAWSKAPREQFF TRBV30 . few TRBJ2-1
TGTGCCAGCAGCTGGCGGGAGTGGTCCTACGAGCAGTACTTC CASSWREWSYEQYF TRBV5-5 TRBD2 . TRBJ2-7
TGTGCCAGCAGCCAGATACCCATGAACACTGAAGCTTTCTTT CASSQIPMNTEAFF TRBV7-2 . . TRBJ1-1
TGTGCCAGCAGTTCAGGGGTTAGCAATCAGCCCCAGCATTTT CASSSGVSNQPQHF TRBV27 . . TRBJ1-5
TGTGCCAGCTCATCTCTAGCGGGGGGGCCGGGTGAGCAGTACTTC CASSSLAGGPGEQYF TRBV18 TRBD2 . TRBJ2-7
TGTGCCAGCAGTGAAGTTGGGGCAACCTTCTCTGGAAACACCATATATTTT CASSEVGATFSGNTIYF TRBV6-1 . . TRBJ1-3
TGTGCCAGCACCAAGACTAGCGGGCGCATCTACAATGAGCAGTTCTTC CASTKTSGRIYNEQFF TRBV7-9 TRBD2 . TRBJ2-1
TGTGCCAGCAGCCGGACTGCCAGGACCCAGTACTTC CASSRTARTQYF TRBV7-2 . . TRBJ2-5
TGTGCCAGCAGCTCCACTAGTTGGCAAGAGACCCAGTACTTC CASSSTSWQETQYF TRBV5-4 . . TRBJ2-5
TGCGCCAGCAGCTTGTTAGGGACAGGAGAACAAGAGACCCAGTACTTC CASSLLGTGEQETQYF TRBV5-1 TRBD1 . TRBJ2-5
TGCGCCAGCAGCTTACGGGACTCACTAAGTAGACCTGAAGCTTTCTTT CASSLRDSLSRPEAFF TRBV5-1 . . TRBJ1-1
TGTGCCAGCAGCTCCCGACTGGCCTATGGCTACACCTTC CASSSRLAYGYTF TRBV7-8 . . TRBJ1-2
TGTGCCAGCAGTGAAACAAGAGAGACCCAGTACTTC CASSETRETQYF TRBV6-1 . . TRBJ2-5
TGTGCCAGCAGTCTGACAGGGATCGAGAAAAACATTCAGTACTTC CASSLTGIEKNIQYF TRBV28 TRBD1 . TRBJ2-4